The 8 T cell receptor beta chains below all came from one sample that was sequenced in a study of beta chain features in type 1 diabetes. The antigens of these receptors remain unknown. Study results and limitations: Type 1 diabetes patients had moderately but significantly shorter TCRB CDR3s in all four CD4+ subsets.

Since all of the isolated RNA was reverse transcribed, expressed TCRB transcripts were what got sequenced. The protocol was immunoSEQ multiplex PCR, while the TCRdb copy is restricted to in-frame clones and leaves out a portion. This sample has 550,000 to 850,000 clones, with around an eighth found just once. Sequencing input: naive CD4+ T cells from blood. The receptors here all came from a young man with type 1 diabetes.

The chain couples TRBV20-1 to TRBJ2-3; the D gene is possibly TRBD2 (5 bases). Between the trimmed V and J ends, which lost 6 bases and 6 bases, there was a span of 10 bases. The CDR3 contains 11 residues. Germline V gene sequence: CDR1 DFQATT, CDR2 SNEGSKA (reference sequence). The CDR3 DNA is TGCAGTGCGACTGAGCGGGATACGCAGTATTTT. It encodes CSATERDTQYF.

The CDR3 nucleotides are TGTGCCAGCAGCGTAGGGGAAGGTTCCGCCTACGAGCAGTACTTC. Amino acid sequence: CASSVGEGSAYEQYF. The V and J genes are TRBV9 and TRBJ2-7; D gene ambiguous. CDR1 and CDR2 from the germline V gene are SGDLS and YYNGEE. The CDR3 is 15 residues long. With 0 bases removed from V and 2 bases from J, the gap between germline ends came to 12 bases.

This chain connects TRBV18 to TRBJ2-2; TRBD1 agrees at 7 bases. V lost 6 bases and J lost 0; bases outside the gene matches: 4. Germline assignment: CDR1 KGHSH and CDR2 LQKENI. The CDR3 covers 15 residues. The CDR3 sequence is CASSLRGPNTGELFF. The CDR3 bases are TGTGCCAGCTCCCTGAGGGGGCCGAACACCGGGGAGCTGTTTTTT.

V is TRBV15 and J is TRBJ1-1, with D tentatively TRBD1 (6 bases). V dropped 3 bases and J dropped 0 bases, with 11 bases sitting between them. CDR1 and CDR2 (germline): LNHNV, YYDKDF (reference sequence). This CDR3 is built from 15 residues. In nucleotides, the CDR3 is TGTGCCACCAGCAGCCACAGGGAATTGAACACTGAAGCTTTCTTT. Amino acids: CATSSHRELNTEAFF.

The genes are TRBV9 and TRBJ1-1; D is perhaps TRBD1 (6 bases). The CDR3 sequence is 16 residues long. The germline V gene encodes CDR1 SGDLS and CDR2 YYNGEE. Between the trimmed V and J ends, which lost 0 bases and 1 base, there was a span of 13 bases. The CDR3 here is CASSVGGRGGNTEAFF. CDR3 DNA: TGTGCCAGCAGCGTAGGAGGCAGGGGCGGGAACACTGAAGCTTTCTTT.

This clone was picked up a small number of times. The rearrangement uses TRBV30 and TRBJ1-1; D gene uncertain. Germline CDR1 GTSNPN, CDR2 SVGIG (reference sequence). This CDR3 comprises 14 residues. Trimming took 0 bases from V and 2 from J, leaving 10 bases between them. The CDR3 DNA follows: TGTGCCTGGAGTGTTGCCCCTAGAAACACTGAAGCTTTCTTT. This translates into CAWSVAPRNTEAFF.

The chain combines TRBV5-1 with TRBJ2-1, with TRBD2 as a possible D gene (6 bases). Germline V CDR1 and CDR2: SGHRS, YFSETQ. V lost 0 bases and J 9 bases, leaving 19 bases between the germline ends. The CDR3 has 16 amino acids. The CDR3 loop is CASSLARQVSEGEQFF. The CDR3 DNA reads TGCGCCAGCAGCTTGGCCAGGCAGGTGTCGGAGGGTGAGCAGTTCTTC. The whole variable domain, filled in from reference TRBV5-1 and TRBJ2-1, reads KAGVTQTPRYLIKTRGQQVTLSCSPISGHRSVSWYQQTPGQGLQFLFEYFSETQRNKGNFPGRFSGRQFSNSRSEMNVSTLELGDSALYLCASSLARQVSEGEQFFGPGTRLTVL.

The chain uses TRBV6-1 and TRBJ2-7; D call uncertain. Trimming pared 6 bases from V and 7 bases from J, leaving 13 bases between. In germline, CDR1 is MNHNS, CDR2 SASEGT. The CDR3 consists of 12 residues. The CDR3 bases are TGTGCCAGCAGCAGACAAGGAAGGGAGCAGTACTTC. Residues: CASSRQGREQYF.